The 20 T cell receptor beta chains below were found in one sample sequenced in a study of blood T cell repertoires in COVID-19. Using immunoSEQ multiplex PCR, the repertoire was profiled, and TCRdb retains in-frame clones only, with some absent. Of around 130,000 clones in the sample, 84% were seen once. Specimen: PBMCs or T cells enriched from blood (not recorded which). All receptors derive from a man in his forties or fifties with acute COVID-19.

This chain uses TRBV6-4 with TRBJ1-2, with TRBD1 identical over 11 bases. CDR3 size: 15 residues. CDR1 and CDR2 from the germline V gene are MRHNA and SNTAGT. Trimming removed 4 bases from V and 8 bases from J; junction bases left unmatched: 9. CDR3 sequence (DNA): TGTGCCAGCAGTGGCTCCGGACAGGGGGCACGAGGCTACACCTTC. Amino acid sequence: CASSGSGQGARGYTF.

V and J are TRBV7-3 and TRBJ1-2; a possible D gene is TRBD1 (5 bases). Germline V CDR1 and CDR2: SGHTA, FQGTGA. Trimming cost V 2 bases and J 6 bases, with 19 bases left between them. This CDR3 comprises 16 residues. In DNA form, the CDR3 reads TGTGCCAGCAGCTTATCTGCAGGGCTAACTTCCGATGGCTACACCTTC. The encoded protein is CASSLSAGLTSDGYTF.

The V gene is TRBV6-5, the J gene TRBJ1-2; 9 bases agree with TRBD1. Trimming cost V 6 bases and J 7 bases; bases outside gene matches: 6. The CDR3 is made up of 13 amino acids. Germline values: CDR1 MNHEY, CDR2 SVGAGI. The CDR3 sequence is CASSVQGAGGYTF. The CDR3 nucleotides read TGTGCCAGCAGCGTACAGGGGGCGGGTGGCTACACCTTC.

The chain has TRBV11-1 and TRBJ2-2; 7 bases line up with TRBD1. The germline V gene encodes CDR1 SGHAT and CDR2 FQDESV (reference sequence). This CDR3 spans 16 amino acids. V gave up 3 bases and J gave up 1 base; unmatched junction bases: 5. The CDR3 bases are TGTGCCAGCAGCTTTGAAACAGGGGAGAACACCGGGGAGCTGTTTTTT. Protein sequence: CASSFETGENTGELFF.

The chain has TRBV10-3 and TRBJ1-4, with TRBD1 matching over 10 bases. The J segment lost 14 bases and the V segment lost 3 bases, leaving 6 bases of the junction unmatched. The CDR3 extends over 13 amino acids. The germline V gene encodes CDR1 ENHRY and CDR2 SYGVKD. The CDR3 region is CAISDRWDRGLFF. CDR3 coding DNA: TGTGCCATCAGTGATAGGTGGGACAGGGGTCTGTTTTTT.

This rearrangement joins TRBV5-1 to TRBJ1-6, with TRBD1 identical over 9 bases. This CDR3 contains 14 residues. J was trimmed by 7 bases and V by 3 bases; bases with no gene match: 2. CDR1 is SGHRS, CDR2 YFSETQ, per germline. As DNA, the CDR3 is TGCGCCAGCAGCTGGGGACAGGGCAATTCACCCCTCCACTTT. It translates to CASSWGQGNSPLHF.

The rearrangement uses TRBV9 and TRBJ1-2; no definite D call. Trimming took off 4 bases at V and 7 bases at J, with 11 bases between the two ends. There are 12 residues in the CDR3. The germline gives CDR1 SGDLS, CDR2 YYNGEE. The DNA for the CDR3 is TGTGCCAGCAGCCCCCCCCGGGGTGGCTACACCTTC. It is translated as CASSPPRGGYTF.

V is TRBV19 and J is TRBJ1-5; 7 bases fit TRBD1. This CDR3 spans 15 amino acids. CDR1 and CDR2 (germline): LNHDA, SQIVND (reference sequence). The junction had 11 bases not matched to a gene; V was cut back by 7 bases and J by 5 bases. The chain's CDR3 is CASTENQGGDQPQHF. Written as DNA, the CDR3 is TGTGCCAGTACAGAGAATCAGGGGGGCGATCAGCCCCAGCATTTT.

The chain has TRBV2 and TRBJ1-2; 9 bases are a match to TRBD1. This CDR3 has 14 residues. The V and J ends lost 5 bases and 8 bases, in that order; junction bases with no gene match: 9. Germline assignment: CDR1 SNHLY and CDR2 FYNNEI. CDR3 region: CASSRTGVIPGYTF. The CDR3 coding sequence is TGTGCCAGCAGTCGGACAGGGGTCATACCGGGCTACACCTTC.

CDR3 protein: CSVEVGSSYNEQFF. In DNA, the CDR3 is TGCAGCGTTGAAGTTGGGAGCTCCTACAATGAGCAGTTCTTC. The chain carries TRBV29-1 and TRBJ2-1; weak D call: TRBD2 (5 bases). V lost 1 base, J lost 0 bases, and 7 bases lay in between. This CDR3 contains 14 residues. Germline CDR1 is SQVTM and CDR2 is ANQGSEA.

The chain recombines TRBV9 with TRBJ2-3, with 10 bases that match TRBD2. From germline, CDR1 is SGDLS and CDR2 YYNGEE. The trim removed 4 bases at V and 5 bases at J, leaving 7 bases unmatched. The CDR3 consists of 15 residues. Here the CDR3 reads CASSLTSGVKDTQYF. CDR3 nucleotide sequence: TGTGCCAGCAGCTTAACTAGCGGGGTAAAAGATACGCAGTATTTT.

The CDR3 DNA sequence: TGTGCCAGCAGCAAAACGGGACAGGGGAAGAGTGTAAGGCAGCCCCAGCATTTT. It specifies CASSKTGQGKSVRQPQHF. V is TRBV21-1 and J is TRBJ1-5; the table gives TRBD1 as D, unverified against the DNA. TRBV21-1 counts as a pseudogene. CDR3 size: 18 residues.

The chain has TRBV19 and TRBJ1-4; maybe TRBD1 (6 bases). Germline V gene data show CDR1 as LNHDA and CDR2 as SQIVND (reference sequence). The length of the CDR3 is 16 residues. V was shortened by 5 bases and J by 7 bases, with 20 bases between the two germline ends. CDR3 nucleotide sequence: TGTGCCAGTAGTCAACAGAACAGGGAAGCAGGTGAAAAACTGTTTTTT. Its protein product is CASSQQNREAGEKLFF.

Only one count was recorded for this clone. The CDR3 reads CASSQFQGPNEKLFF. The CDR3 bases are TGTGCCAGCAGCCAATTCCAGGGGCCTAATGAAAAACTGTTTTTT. The V and J genes are TRBV3-1 (or the pseudogene TRBV3-2) and TRBJ1-4; D is possibly TRBD1 (6 bases). The CDR3 extends over 15 amino acids. From germline, CDR1 is LGHDT and CDR2 YNNKEL (reference sequence). Trimming shortened V by 2 bases and J by 3 bases, and 10 bases separated the two germline ends.

The chain employs TRBV18 and TRBJ2-1, with TRBD1 identical over 12 bases. Germline trimming cut 5 bases from V and 6 bases from J; bases unmatched to any gene: 5. The CDR3 spans 15 residues. Per germline, CDR1 KGHSH and CDR2 LQKENI. The CDR3 sequence is CASSSGTGGFNEQFF. CDR3 in DNA: TGTGCCAGCTCATCCGGGACAGGGGGCTTCAATGAGCAGTTCTTC. Full variable domain (rest looked up from reference TRBV18 and TRBJ2-1): NAGVMQNPRHLVRRRGQEARLRCSPMKGHSHVYWYRQLPEEGLKFMVYLQKENIIDESGMPKERFSAEFPKEGPSILRIQQVVRGDSAAYFCASSSGTGGFNEQFFGPGTRLTVL.

The chain uses TRBV28 and TRBJ1-1; TRBD1 is a possible D gene (5 bases). The CDR3 spans 15 residues. V shed 3 bases and J shed 7 bases, with 18 bases lying between them. Germline CDR1 and CDR2: MDHEN and SYDVKM. For the CDR3, the DNA is TGTGCCAGCAGTTTGAGGGGAGGTTCAATCTATGAAGCTTTCTTT. This gives the protein CASSLRGGSIYEAFF.

This chain uses TRBV18 with TRBJ2-7; 10 nucleotides match TRBD1. V lost 6 bases, J lost 0 bases, and 5 bases stayed unmatched. This CDR3 comprises 15 residues. The germline V gene has CDR1 KGHSH and CDR2 LQKENI. The CDR3 loop reads CASSLGTGDSYEQYF. The CDR3 DNA is TGTGCCAGCTCCTTAGGGACAGGGGACTCCTACGAGCAGTACTTC.

This chain links TRBV7-2 with TRBJ1-2; D not certain. CDR3 length: 14 residues. Trimming pared 4 bases from V and 2 bases from J, leaving 11 bases between. The V gene's germline CDR1 is SGHTA and CDR2 FQGNSA. CDR3 in DNA: TGTGCCAGCAGCTCTAAAAATTCAAACTATGGCTACACCTTC. Protein product: CASSSKNSNYGYTF.

The genes are TRBV3-1 (or the pseudogene TRBV3-2) and TRBJ2-7, with D possibly TRBD2 on 7 matching bases. This CDR3 is built from 16 residues. Germline lookup yields CDR1 LGHDT and CDR2 YNNKEL (reference sequence). V was trimmed by 1 base and J by 1 base, leaving 14 bases between them. CDR3 sequence: CASSQGGAGASYEQYF. For the CDR3, the DNA is TGTGCCAGCAGCCAAGGAGGGGCGGGGGCGTCCTACGAGCAGTACTTC.

Turning to this clone: Other DNA variants within this sample encode the same CDR3. The CDR3 nucleotides read TGTGCCAGCAGCTTGGGACTAGCGGGTGACGAGCAGTACTTC. It translates to CASSLGLAGDEQYF. The chain carries TRBV5-6 and TRBJ2-7; 10 bases align to TRBD2. The junction had 2 bases not matched to a gene; V was cut back by 0 bases and J by 5 bases. This CDR3 contains 14 residues. Germline CDR1 and CDR2: SGHDT and YYEEEE.